A single sample gave rise to the 30 T cell receptor beta chains below, sequenced in a study of T cell responses to AZD1222 COVID-19 vaccine. The data were produced by immunoSEQ multiplex PCR, yet TCRdb's version contains in-frame clones alone and is incomplete. The sample has some 78,000 clones; 80% to 90% are singletons. This specimen was peripheral blood, taken 28 days after the second AZD1222 dose. The receptors derive from an adult who received the AZD1222 COVID-19 vaccine.

The chain has TRBV27 and TRBJ2-7; tentatively, D is TRBD2 (5 bases). The CDR3 loop spans 12 amino acids. The V gene's germline CDR1 is MNHEY and CDR2 SMNVEV (reference sequence). Trimming removed 6 bases from V and 4 bases from J, with 10 bases in between. Here the CDR3 DNA reads TGTGCCAGCAGAGGACTGTTTTACGAGCAGTACTTC. This sequence encodes CASRGLFYEQYF.

The chain employs TRBV5-1 and TRBJ2-3, with D uncertain. V was shortened by 2 bases and J by 3 bases, with 7 bases between the two germline ends. The germline V gene has CDR1 SGHRS and CDR2 YFSETQ. The CDR3 contains 13 residues. The CDR3 is CASSLGRTDTQYF. In DNA form, the CDR3 reads TGCGCCAGCAGCTTAGGAAGGACAGATACGCAGTATTTT. The full variable domain, its missing parts supplied by reference TRBV5-1 and TRBJ2-3, is KAGVTQTPRYLIKTRGQQVTLSCSPISGHRSVSWYQQTPGQGLQFLFEYFSETQRNKGNFPGRFSGRQFSNSRSEMNVSTLELGDSALYLCASSLGRTDTQYFGPGTRLTVL.

The V call is TRBV19, the J call TRBJ1-6; TRBD1 might be the D (5 bases). CDR3 length: 17 amino acids. Deletions cut 4 bases from V and 6 bases from J, with 19 bases between. Per germline, CDR1 LNHDA and CDR2 SQIVND (reference sequence). For the CDR3, the DNA is TGTGCCAGTAGTAACCCGCGTCGGGACGGAATTAATTCACCCCTCCACTTT. Its protein is CASSNPRRDGINSPLHF.

This sequence joins TRBV19 and TRBJ1-2; D gene uncertain. CDR1 is LNHDA, CDR2 SQIVND, per germline (reference sequence). V gave up 3 bases and J gave up 7 bases, with 36 bases separating them. The CDR3 spans 21 residues. The CDR3 DNA reads as TGTGCCAGTAGTATTAGGGCGCCAATCCTCCAATTCAGGTCTCGGCCAGGTGGCTACACCTTC. Translating it yields CASSIRAPILQFRSRPGGYTF.

CDR3 DNA: TGTGCCAGCAGCTCCAGACAGGGGTGGTCTGAAGCTTTCTTT. Residues: CASSSRQGWSEAFF. This chain joins TRBV11-1 and TRBJ1-1; 8 bases line up with TRBD1. This CDR3 is built from 14 residues. Germline V CDR1 and CDR2: SGHAT, FQDESV (reference sequence). Losses at the gene ends were 4 bases for V and 6 bases for J; bases not matched to a gene: 7.

The sample holds one count of this clone. The rearrangement links TRBV30 to TRBJ2-7; possibly TRBD1 for D (5 bases). V was trimmed by 2 bases and J by 3 bases, leaving 20 bases between them. The CDR3 runs to 16 residues. Germline assignment: CDR1 GTSNPN and CDR2 SVGIG (reference sequence). CDR3 protein: CAWSSTGLRTYYEQYF. The CDR3 DNA follows: TGTGCCTGGAGTTCAACAGGATTACGGACCTACTACGAGCAGTACTTC.

The chain joins TRBV19 to TRBJ1-1; D remains ambiguous. V gave up 7 bases and J gave up 7 bases, with 19 bases separating them. Germline V gene sequence: CDR1 LNHDA, CDR2 SQIVND (reference sequence). This CDR3 comprises 14 residues. CDR3 DNA: TGTGCCAGTACCCCAGCCGTACACGGCTATGAAGCTTTCTTT. It codes for CASTPAVHGYEAFF.

The chain combines TRBV7-2 with TRBJ2-7; D is undetermined. Germline values: CDR1 SGHTA, CDR2 FQGNSA. Trimming left V 5 bases short and J 2 bases short, with 28 bases between. The CDR3 contains 19 residues. The CDR3 sequence is CASSLREPMVPPSTYEQYF. The CDR3 nucleotides are TGTGCCAGCAGCCTCCGCGAGCCTATGGTTCCTCCTTCTACCTACGAGCAGTACTTC. The entire variable domain, with the rest obtained from reference TRBV7-2 and TRBJ2-7, is as follows: GAGVSQSPSNKVTEKGKDVELRCDPISGHTALYWYRQSLGQGLEFLIYFQGNSAPDKSGLPSDRFSAERTGGSVSTLTIQRTQQEDSAVYLCASSLREPMVPPSTYEQYFGPGTRLTVT.

This sequence joins TRBV6-2 or TRBV6-3 and TRBJ2-1; tentatively, D is TRBD1 or TRBD2 (5 bases each). The CDR3 spans 13 residues. The germline V and J ends were trimmed by 4 bases and 2 bases, with 6 bases remaining between them. Germline lookup yields CDR1 MNHEY and CDR2 SVGEGT. CDR3 sequence (DNA): TGTGCCAGCAGTTTGGGACCCTACAATGAGCAGTTCTTC. Translating gives CASSLGPYNEQFF.

The chain is built from TRBV5-4 and TRBJ1-6; D is undetermined. Germline V gene data show CDR1 as SGHNT and CDR2 as YYREEE (reference sequence). This CDR3 has 14 residues. V was trimmed by 0 bases and J by 6 bases, leaving 7 bases between them. The CDR3 loop reads CASSLALGNSPLHF. DNA of the CDR3: TGTGCCAGCAGCTTGGCCCTCGGTAATTCACCCCTCCACTTT.

This clone was seen only a few times. V and J are TRBV28 and TRBJ1-6; D uncertain. The V gene lost 4 bases and the J gene lost 9 bases, with 10 bases spanning the gap. The V gene's germline CDR1 is MDHEN and CDR2 SYDVKM. The CDR3 is 13 amino acids. In DNA form, the CDR3 reads TGTGCCAGCAGTTCAGGAGCGAGTTCACCCCTCCACTTT. Amino acid sequence: CASSSGASSPLHF.

This rearrangement joins TRBV28 to TRBJ2-4, with 8 nucleotides matching TRBD2. CDR1 MDHEN and CDR2 SYDVKM come from the germline V gene. The CDR3 consists of 15 residues. The trim removed 7 bases at V and 1 base at J, leaving 6 bases unmatched. CDR3 residues: CASKERERAKNIQYF. CDR3 nucleotides: TGTGCCAGCAAGGAGCGGGAGAGGGCCAAAAACATTCAGTACTTC.

The chain couples TRBV5-4 to TRBJ2-7; 9 nucleotides line up with TRBD2. This CDR3 contains 16 residues. Germline trimming cut 2 bases from V and 7 bases from J; bases unmatched to any gene: 13. The germline V gene encodes CDR1 SGHNT and CDR2 YYREEE (reference sequence). Written as DNA, the CDR3 is TGTGCCAGCAGCTTCGGGGCTAGCGGGACGGCGAGGGAGCAGTACTTC. Protein sequence: CASSFGASGTAREQYF.

This clone was recorded a few times. CDR3 region: CASSLDFTGVSPLHF. The CDR3 DNA follows: TGTGCCAGCAGCTTAGATTTCACAGGGGTCTCACCCCTCCACTTT. J is TRBJ1-6 and V is TRBV7-2; 7 bases map to TRBD1. CDR1 and CDR2 from the germline V gene are SGHTA and FQGNSA. The J segment lost 10 bases and the V segment lost 1 base, leaving 7 bases of the junction unmatched. The CDR3 extends over 15 amino acids.

This clone was observed a single time. This rearrangement joins TRBV16 to TRBJ1-5, with unresolved D. V was pared by 4 bases and J by 4 bases, with 14 bases between. This CDR3 has 15 amino acids. CDR1 is KGHSY, CDR2 FQNENV, per germline. CDR3: CASSRWAVGNQPQHF. CDR3 sequence (DNA): TGTGCCAGCAGCCGCTGGGCGGTAGGTAATCAGCCCCAGCATTTT.

The chain joins TRBV19 to TRBJ2-1; D uncertain. The germline gives CDR1 LNHDA, CDR2 SQIVND (reference sequence). Trimming left V 3 bases short and J 0 bases short, with 6 bases between. The CDR3 runs 14 residues. CDR3 region: CASSIWSSYNEQFF. As DNA, the CDR3 is TGTGCCAGTAGTATTTGGAGCTCCTACAATGAGCAGTTCTTC.

V is TRBV28 and J is TRBJ2-3, with D tentatively TRBD2 (5 bases). Deletions cut 1 base from V and 0 bases from J, with 11 bases between. CDR1 is MDHEN and CDR2 is SYDVKM in the germline V gene. The CDR3 totals 16 residues. CDR3 region: CASSLSRSGSTDTQYF. For the CDR3, the DNA is TGTGCCAGCAGTTTATCTCGGAGCGGTAGCACAGATACGCAGTATTTT.

The gene calls are TRBV9 and TRBJ1-4; 8 positions match TRBD1. The CDR3 is 15 amino acids. The V segment lost 4 bases and the J segment 7 bases; nucleotides outside the gene matches: 9. Germline values: CDR1 SGDLS, CDR2 YYNGEE. The CDR3 DNA sequence: TGTGCCAGCAGCTTCTCGACAGGGGAGAGTGAAAAACTGTTTTTT. It is translated as CASSFSTGESEKLFF. Full variable domain (remainder filled in from reference TRBV9 and TRBJ1-4): DSGVTQTPKHLITATGQRVTLRCSPRSGDLSVYWYQQSLDQGLQFLIQYYNGEERAKGNILERFSAQQFPDLHSELNLSSLELGDSALYFCASSFSTGESEKLFFGSGTQLSVL.

This chain links TRBV11-2 with TRBJ2-3, with 7 bases matching TRBD1. The CDR3 runs 15 residues. In germline, CDR1 is SGHAT, CDR2 FQNNGV. V was pared by 5 bases and J by 2 bases, with 7 bases of the junction left unmatched. The CDR3 reads CASSEGQVNTDTQYF. CDR3 nucleotides: TGTGCCAGCAGCGAAGGACAGGTTAACACAGATACGCAGTATTTT. Filled out from reference TRBV11-2 and TRBJ2-3, the complete variable domain reads EAGVAQSPRYKIIEKRQSVAFWCNPISGHATLYWYQQILGQGPKLLIQFQNNGVVDDSQLPKDRFSAERLKGVDSTLKIQPAKLEDSAVYLCASSEGQVNTDTQYFGPGTRLTVL.

The chain is built from TRBV29-1 and TRBJ2-2; a weak D match, TRBD1 (7 bases). The CDR3 consists of 16 residues. CDR1 SQVTM and CDR2 ANQGSEA come from the germline V gene. Between the trimmed V and J ends, which lost 2 bases and 1 base, there was a span of 14 bases. The CDR3 protein is CSVEIRGVLNTGELFF. The CDR3 DNA reads TGCAGCGTTGAAATCAGGGGGGTACTGAACACCGGGGAGCTGTTTTTT.

This clone was counted once. The chain recombines TRBV4-2 with TRBJ1-3; no reliable D call. V was pared by 1 base and J by 0 bases, with 16 bases between. Germline V gene sequence: CDR1 LGHNA, CDR2 YNFKEQ. The CDR3 sequence is 18 residues long. The DNA for the CDR3 is TGTGCCAGCAGCCAAGCAGGCAATCCCGCCAGCTCTGGAAACACCATATATTTT. Amino acids: CASSQAGNPASSGNTIYF.

The chain couples TRBV27 to TRBJ2-7, with D possibly matching TRBD1 (6 bases). This CDR3 region has 15 residues. V shed 4 bases and J shed 5 bases, with 18 bases lying between them. Germline V CDR1 and CDR2: MNHEY, SMNVEV (reference sequence). CDR3 coding DNA: TGTGCCAGCAGTTCTGGGGGCGCTTATAGGGACGAGCAGTACTTC. Residues: CASSSGGAYRDEQYF.

The rearrangement joins TRBV19 to TRBJ1-5; 8 bases are a match to TRBD1. The CDR3 covers 16 residues. Per germline, CDR1 LNHDA and CDR2 SQIVND (reference sequence). V trimming: 3 bases; J trimming: 3 bases; junction bases outside the gene matches: 7. CDR3 residues: CASSITRTGNNQPQHF. The DNA of the CDR3 is TGTGCCAGTAGTATTACCAGGACAGGGAACAATCAGCCCCAGCATTTT.

This clone has only one observation. V and J are TRBV5-1 and TRBJ2-7; 8 positions agree with TRBD2. The CDR3 loop spans 18 amino acids. Unmatched junction bases numbered 20, after V lost 4 bases and J lost 5 bases. Per the germline V gene, CDR1 is SGHRS and CDR2 is YFSETQ. The CDR3 protein is CASSPSYFFSGMSNEQYF. In DNA, the CDR3 is TGCGCCAGCAGCCCGTCATATTTTTTTAGCGGGATGAGTAACGAGCAGTACTTC.

The chain couples TRBV7-2 to TRBJ1-1; D not certain. Trimming took off 1 base at V and 5 bases at J, with 14 bases between the two ends. Germline assignment: CDR1 SGHTA and CDR2 FQGNSA. There are 15 residues in the CDR3. CDR3 sequence: CASSLERVIGTEAFF. DNA for the CDR3: TGTGCCAGCAGCTTAGAGAGAGTCATTGGGACTGAAGCTTTCTTT.

This clone appeared a single time. The chain has TRBV4-1 and TRBJ2-2; D perhaps matches TRBD2 (6 bases). Trimming shortened V by 1 base and J by 0 bases, and 6 bases separated the two germline ends. The CDR3 extends over 15 amino acids. Looked up from germline, CDR1 is MGHRA and CDR2 is YSYEKL. DNA of the CDR3: TGCGCCAGCAGCCAAGTAGCGGCGAACACCGGGGAGCTGTTTTTT. Protein product: CASSQVAANTGELFF.

The chain uses TRBV7-3 and TRBJ2-1; the match to TRBD2 covers 14 bases. V gave up 5 bases and J gave up 1 base; unmatched junction bases: 16. Germline V lookup: CDR1 SGHTA, CDR2 FQGTGA. This CDR3 spans 21 amino acids. The CDR3 coding sequence is TGTGCCAGCAGCATCGTCCCGGGACTAGCGGGAGCTGGGCCATCCTACAATGAGCAGTTCTTC. This sequence encodes CASSIVPGLAGAGPSYNEQFF. The variable domain in full, completed from reference TRBV7-3 and TRBJ2-1, reads GAGVSQTPSNKVTEKGKYVELRCDPISGHTALYWYRQSLGQGPEFLIYFQGTGAADDSGLPNDRFFAVRPEGSVSTLKIQRTERGDSAVYLCASSIVPGLAGAGPSYNEQFFGPGTRLTVL.

The chain recombines TRBV7-2 with TRBJ2-7; the D gene is possibly TRBD2 (6 bases). CDR1 and CDR2 from the germline V gene are SGHTA and FQGNSA. V was clipped by 7 bases and J by 2 bases, with 18 bases between them. This CDR3 has 15 amino acids. The CDR3 DNA reads TGTGCCAGCACCCCGCACGGGAGAGGGGCCTACGAGCAGTACTTC. This encodes CASTPHGRGAYEQYF.

The J gene is TRBJ2-5, the V gene TRBV20-1, with D tentatively TRBD1 or TRBD2 (5 bases each). V was pared by 3 bases and J by 3 bases, with 11 bases between. Germline values: CDR1 DFQATT, CDR2 SNEGSKA (reference sequence). The CDR3 has 13 amino acids. Here the CDR3 DNA reads TGCAGTGCTAGTGGGACCAAAAAAGAGACCCAGTACTTC. The encoded protein is CSASGTKKETQYF.

This clone appeared a single time. The chain links TRBV30 to TRBJ2-7; 10 positions agree with TRBD1. CDR1 and CDR2 (germline): GTSNPN, SVGIG (reference sequence). Germline trimming cut 0 bases from V and 7 bases from J; bases unmatched to any gene: 9. The CDR3 totals 15 residues. DNA of the CDR3: TGTGCCTGGAGTGTACCCGGGACAGGGGCCGGAGAGCAGTACTTC. Protein product: CAWSVPGTGAGEQYF.